The present TCR beta chain was sequenced within a study of blood T cell repertoires in COVID-19 (TCRdb year 2020). Context from the whole study: Collaborator samples came from the United States, Italy and Spain and covered acute and convalescent phases of COVID-19. The prospective study material was composed of cDNA or gDNA derived from T cells, B-cell-depleted T cells, or PBMCs. The samples were drawn from two sources: the first 160 participants of the ongoing ImmuneRACE study, and 950 to 1,500 subjects contributed by 6 global collaborators. A de-identified subject ID, COVID-19 status, age in years and sex were almost always included in the sample metadata. Where available, HLA class I and class II types were taken from metadata supplied by the sample provider and were not determined by assay-based typing. The dataset comprised deeply sampled blood TCRbeta repertoires from subjects exposed to, actively infected with, or recovered from COVID-19. A freely available public database, intended as a resource for researchers studying the immune response to SARS-CoV-2, is where the repertoires were released. Here is what the overall study found, with its caveats: The quantity of clinical and demographic metadata differed by source and by participant and was supplied without curation.

Deletion took 7 bases off V and 3 bases off J, with a span of 10 bases between the germline ends. The cysteine opens and the phenylalanine closes a CDR3 of 11 amino acids. Just CDR3 DNA is preserved here, 33 bases in frame from base 1. For CDR1 and CDR2, the germline V gene lists SQVTM and ANQGSEA. The collaborating institutions used their own protocols to collect whole blood in K2EDTA tubes. For TCRbeta analysis, collaborator samples were shipped as frozen whole blood, as isolated PBMCs, or as DNA extracted from either sample type. TCRbeta CDR3 regions were amplified from genomic DNA by means of the immunoSEQ Assay, a bias-controlled multiplex PCR. The study's processing was this. The number of nucleated cells in each sample was estimated by amplification of reference gene primers within the assay. To quantify the absolute abundance of each unique TCRbeta CDR3 rearrangement, sequence reads were collapsed and filtered. Productive Simpson clonality was computed per sample as the square root of Simpson's diversity index over productive rearrangements. As stored in TCRdb, this immuneACCESS dataset retains in-frame rearrangements with V and J assigned. A fraction of the clones does not appear; measured against another copy, unresolved V genes explain less than half of the discrepancy, and the remainder lacks a known reason. V, J and clone size are taken as reported in that table, and D and trimming were inferred from the DNA itself. The sample table contains around 160,000 clones; only one count was recorded for around 80% of them. The ten largest account for around 19% of the sample.

In the case of this clone: Its antigen specificity is not known. Per-base quality was not reported, and no clone a single base away is much larger than it.

Material for sequencing was peripheral blood. The rearrangement joined TRBV29-1 to TRBJ2-7; the D region possibly corresponds to TRBD2 (5 bases align). The receptor comes from an elderly woman with acute or convalescent COVID-19. This receptor has the CDR3 CSAAESYEQYF. The DNA reads as follows: TGCAGCGCAGCGGAGAGCTACGAGCAGTACTTC.